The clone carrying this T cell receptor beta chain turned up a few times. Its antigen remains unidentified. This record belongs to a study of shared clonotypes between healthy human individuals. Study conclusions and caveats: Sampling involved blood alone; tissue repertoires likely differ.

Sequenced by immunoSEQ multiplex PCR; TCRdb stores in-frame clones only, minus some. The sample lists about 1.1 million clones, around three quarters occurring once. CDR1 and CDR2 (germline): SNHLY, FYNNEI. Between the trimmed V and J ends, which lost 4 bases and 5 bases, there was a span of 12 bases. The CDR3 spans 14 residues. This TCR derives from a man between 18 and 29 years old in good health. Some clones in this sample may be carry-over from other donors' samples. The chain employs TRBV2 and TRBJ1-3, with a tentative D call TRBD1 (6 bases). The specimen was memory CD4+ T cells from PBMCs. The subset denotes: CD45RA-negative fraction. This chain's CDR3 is CASSADRLRNTIYF. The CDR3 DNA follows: TGTGCCAGCAGTGCAGACAGGCTTAGAAACACCATATATTTT.